Reported below is one TCR beta chain. Its antigen is unidentified. This entry belongs to a study of CD8 T cells in ankylosing spondylitis. TCRdb fed the 5' RACE reads into MiXCR, producing one record per CDR3 protein. The top ten clones hold over 0.8% of a sample with 400,000 or so distinct CDR3 sequences, 25% to 30% of them seen once. Study-wide results and limits: Seemingly distinctive of ankylosing spondylitis blood was a TCR beta motif formed by eight highly homologous variants.

V was clipped by 3 bases and J by 0 bases, with 7 bases between them. CDR1 and CDR2 (germline): SQVTM, ANQGSEA. The CDR3 is made up of 13 amino acids. Sequenced input: blood, either unsorted or a sorted T cell fraction (not recorded which). This clonotype originated in a male donor with ankylosing spondylitis. The V gene is TRBV29-1, the J gene TRBJ2-3, with a tentative D call TRBD2 (5 bases). The CDR3 DNA reads as TGCAGCGTTGACCGGACTAGCACAGATACGCAGTATTTT. Encoded protein: CSVDRTSTDTQYF.